These T cell receptor beta chains were read from a single sample in a study of blood T cell repertoires in COVID-19. Profiled with immunoSEQ multiplex PCR; TCRdb holds only in-frame clones, not every one. The sample holds roughly 140,000 clones, 75% to 90% seen once. The source material was PBMCs or T cells enriched from blood (not recorded which). The receptors here all came from a man aged 45 to 65 in a cohort exposed to, infected with or recovered from COVID-19 (not recorded which). The CDR3 runs from the conserved cysteine through the conserved F or W. D genes are given only for firm matches. Where a row states a size, it is once, few, many or the class of an expanded clone; other rows omit it.

d_call: TRBD1; v_call: TRBV10-2; clone_size: NA; j_call: TRBJ1-2; cdr3_nt: TGCGCCAGCAGTGAGGACAGGGCCTATGGCTACACCTTC; cdr3_aa: CASSEDRAYGYTF
d_call: NA; v_call: TRBV5-1; clone_size: NA; j_call: TRBJ2-7; cdr3_nt: TGCGCCAGCAGCTCCCAGACACAGGGCTACGAGCAGTACTTC; cdr3_aa: CASSSQTQGYEQYF
d_call: NA; v_call: TRBV27; clone_size: few; j_call: TRBJ2-7; cdr3_nt: TGTGCCAGCAGTGCGGCGGGGGCGGAGCAGTACTTC; cdr3_aa: CASSAAGAEQYF
d_call: TRBD2; v_call: TRBV9; clone_size: NA; j_call: TRBJ2-2; cdr3_nt: TGTGCCAGCAGCGTAGGAGCGGGGATGTTCTACACCGGGGAGCTGTTTTTT; cdr3_aa: CASSVGAGMFYTGELFF
d_call: NA; v_call: TRBV7-3; clone_size: NA; j_call: TRBJ1-3; cdr3_nt: TGTGCCAGCAGCTCGCGCGAGGATGGAAACACCATATATTTT; cdr3_aa: CASSSREDGNTIYF
d_call: TRBD2; v_call: TRBV7-9; clone_size: NA; j_call: TRBJ2-2; cdr3_nt: TGTGCCAGCAGCTTCTCGGGAGGGGGCACCGGGGAGCTGTTTTTT; cdr3_aa: CASSFSGGGTGELFF
d_call: TRBD2; v_call: TRBV9; clone_size: NA; j_call: TRBJ2-1; cdr3_nt: TGTGCCAGCAGCGTAGAGGGGACTAGCCCTTACAATGAGCAGTTCTTC; cdr3_aa: CASSVEGTSPYNEQFF
d_call: TRBD2; v_call: TRBV7-8; clone_size: NA; j_call: TRBJ2-3; cdr3_nt: TGTGCCAGCGTTCTGTGGGGAGGGTTCACAGATACGCAGTATTTT; cdr3_aa: CASVLWGGFTDTQYF
d_call: NA; v_call: TRBV10-3; clone_size: NA; j_call: TRBJ1-2; cdr3_nt: TGTGCCATCAGTGAGTTCACAGATGGCTACACCTTC; cdr3_aa: CAISEFTDGYTF
d_call: NA; v_call: TRBV3-1/TRBV3-2; clone_size: few; j_call: TRBJ1-1; cdr3_nt: TGTGCCAGCAGCCAAGGACAACTGGAAGTGAACACTGAAGCTTTCTTT; cdr3_aa: CASSQGQLEVNTEAFF
d_call: NA; v_call: TRBV7-9; clone_size: NA; j_call: TRBJ1-1; cdr3_nt: TGTGCCAGCAGCTTGGGGAGCACTGAAGCTTTCTTT; cdr3_aa: CASSLGSTEAFF
d_call: NA; v_call: TRBV7-9; clone_size: many; j_call: TRBJ1-6; cdr3_nt: TGTGCCAGCAGCCTAGAGACAGGCCACCCGAATTCACCCCTCCACTTT; cdr3_aa: CASSLETGHPNSPLHF
d_call: TRBD1; v_call: TRBV28; clone_size: NA; j_call: TRBJ1-5; cdr3_nt: TGTGCCAGCAGTCGACAGGGGGTTTACAATCAGCCCCAGCATTTT; cdr3_aa: CASSRQGVYNQPQHF
d_call: TRBD1; v_call: TRBV18; clone_size: NA; j_call: TRBJ2-7; cdr3_nt: TGTGCCAGCTCACCAAGGGGGCGCGAGCAGTACTTC; cdr3_aa: CASSPRGREQYF
d_call: NA; v_call: TRBV4-3; clone_size: NA; j_call: TRBJ2-7; cdr3_nt: TGCGCCAGCAGCCAAGATATGGGTCCCAGGGGGGACGAGCAGTACTTC; cdr3_aa: CASSQDMGPRGDEQYF
d_call: NA; v_call: TRBV19; clone_size: NA; j_call: TRBJ1-3; cdr3_nt: TGTGCCAGTAGTCTCAACCAGCAGGGTTCTGGAAACACCATATATTTT; cdr3_aa: CASSLNQQGSGNTIYF
d_call: NA; v_call: TRBV5-6; clone_size: once; j_call: TRBJ2-7; cdr3_nt: TGTGCCAGCAGCTTGGTCAGATTTTACTACGAGCAGTACTTC; cdr3_aa: CASSLVRFYYEQYF
d_call: TRBD2; v_call: TRBV10-3; clone_size: NA; j_call: TRBJ2-1; cdr3_nt: TGTGCCATCAGTAATAGACTAGCGGGAGAAGCGAATGAGCAGTTCTTC; cdr3_aa: CAISNRLAGEANEQFF
d_call: NA; v_call: TRBV18; clone_size: NA; j_call: TRBJ1-5; cdr3_nt: TGTGCCAGCTCACCCGCAGGGGAGCAGCCCCAGCATTTT; cdr3_aa: CASSPAGEQPQHF
d_call: TRBD2; v_call: TRBV27; clone_size: NA; j_call: TRBJ2-7; cdr3_nt: TGTGCCAGCAGCCGTGGGACTAGCGGGAGGATCGAGCAGTACTTC; cdr3_aa: CASSRGTSGRIEQYF
d_call: NA; v_call: TRBV3-1/TRBV3-2; clone_size: NA; j_call: TRBJ2-7; cdr3_nt: TGTGCCAGCAGCCCCTCGGTACGGAGAACCTACGAGCAGTACTTC; cdr3_aa: CASSPSVRRTYEQYF
d_call: TRBD1; v_call: TRBV18; clone_size: once; j_call: TRBJ1-5; cdr3_nt: TGTGCCAGCTCCGGGTCGGGACAGGGATTTATTAACCAGCCCCAGCATTTT; cdr3_aa: CASSGSGQGFINQPQHF
d_call: NA; v_call: TRBV29-1; clone_size: NA; j_call: TRBJ2-3; cdr3_nt: TGCAGCGTTGAACAGCGGCCTCCAGATACGCAGTATTTT; cdr3_aa: CSVEQRPPDTQYF
d_call: NA; v_call: TRBV9; clone_size: once; j_call: TRBJ2-7; cdr3_nt: TGTGCCAGCAGCGTAGATGACACTCCGGAGCAGTACTTC; cdr3_aa: CASSVDDTPEQYF
d_call: NA; v_call: TRBV4-3; clone_size: NA; j_call: TRBJ1-2; cdr3_nt: TGCGCCAGCAGCCAAGGTCGGGGGACTCTAAATGGCTACACCTTC; cdr3_aa: CASSQGRGTLNGYTF
d_call: NA; v_call: TRBV7-3; clone_size: NA; j_call: TRBJ2-5; cdr3_nt: TGTGCCAGCAGCTTAGGGCGGGGAGAGACCCAGTACTTC; cdr3_aa: CASSLGRGETQYF
d_call: TRBD1; v_call: TRBV11-2; clone_size: NA; j_call: TRBJ1-6; cdr3_nt: TGTGCCAGCAGCTGGGAGACAGGGCCGGGGAATTCACCCCTCCACTTT; cdr3_aa: CASSWETGPGNSPLHF
d_call: NA; v_call: TRBV6-6; clone_size: NA; j_call: TRBJ2-5; cdr3_nt: TGTGCCAGCAGTCAGGCTGGGCAGACCCAGTACTTC; cdr3_aa: CASSQAGQTQYF
d_call: TRBD1; v_call: TRBV6-2/TRBV6-3; clone_size: NA; j_call: TRBJ2-7; cdr3_nt: TGTGCCAGCAGTCTCTGGGACAGGTCCTACGAGCAGTACTTC; cdr3_aa: CASSLWDRSYEQYF
d_call: NA; v_call: TRBV27; clone_size: NA; j_call: TRBJ2-3; cdr3_nt: TGTGCCATCGGGGAGAGATCCGGAGCAGATACGCAGTATTTT; cdr3_aa: CAIGERSGADTQYF
d_call: TRBD1; v_call: TRBV14; clone_size: NA; j_call: TRBJ2-4; cdr3_nt: TGTGCCAGCAGCCACAAAGCGGACAGGGGAAACATTCAGTACTTC; cdr3_aa: CASSHKADRGNIQYF
d_call: NA; v_call: TRBV7-2; clone_size: NA; j_call: TRBJ1-1; cdr3_nt: TGTGCCAGCAGCCCCCTTGGAGGGAGCACTGAAGCTTTCTTT; cdr3_aa: CASSPLGGSTEAFF
d_call: NA; v_call: TRBV7-9; clone_size: NA; j_call: TRBJ1-6; cdr3_nt: TGTGCCAGCAGGAGAGGGGGAGACTCACCCCTCCACTTT; cdr3_aa: CASRRGGDSPLHF
d_call: NA; v_call: TRBV19; clone_size: NA; j_call: TRBJ2-3; cdr3_nt: TGTGCCAGTAGTACGGTATTAGGAGATGCGCAGTATTTT; cdr3_aa: CASSTVLGDAQYF
d_call: NA; v_call: TRBV4-3; clone_size: NA; j_call: TRBJ2-3; cdr3_nt: TGCGCCAGCAGCCAAAGTGAGGGAATTATCCCAGATACGCAGTATTTT; cdr3_aa: CASSQSEGIIPDTQYF
d_call: NA; v_call: TRBV27; clone_size: NA; j_call: TRBJ1-1; cdr3_nt: TGTGCCAGCAGTTTACAATACAGGACTGAAGCTTTCTTT; cdr3_aa: CASSLQYRTEAFF
d_call: TRBD2; v_call: TRBV10-3; clone_size: NA; j_call: TRBJ2-7; cdr3_nt: TGTGCCCTTGGACTAGCGGGAGGCGAGCAGTACTTC; cdr3_aa: CALGLAGGEQYF
d_call: TRBD2; v_call: TRBV5-5; clone_size: NA; j_call: TRBJ2-7; cdr3_nt: TGTGCCAGCAGTCTCCCCCCTGCTAGCGGGGACGAGCAGTACTTC; cdr3_aa: CASSLPPASGDEQYF
d_call: NA; v_call: TRBV7-9; clone_size: NA; j_call: TRBJ1-5; cdr3_nt: TGTGCCAGCAGTCGATCCCCGTTAGGACCGGTAGCGCAGGAGCCCCAGCATTTT; cdr3_aa: CASSRSPLGPVAQEPQHF
d_call: TRBD2; v_call: TRBV10-3; clone_size: NA; j_call: TRBJ2-3; cdr3_nt: TGTGCCATCAGCGACCACCCACTAGCGTCTAGCACAGATACGCAGTATTTT; cdr3_aa: CAISDHPLASSTDTQYF
d_call: NA; v_call: TRBV6-5; clone_size: NA; j_call: TRBJ1-3; cdr3_nt: TGTGCCAGCAGTACTGCGGGGAGCTCTGGAAACACCATATATTTT; cdr3_aa: CASSTAGSSGNTIYF